Listed below are T cell receptor beta chains from one sample, sequenced in a study of blood T cell repertoires in COVID-19. Sequenced by immunoSEQ multiplex PCR; TCRdb stores in-frame clones only, minus some. The sample contains approximately 300,000 clones, roughly 87% of which appear only once. The specimen was peripheral blood. The receptor source for this set is a man aged 45-60 years with active or convalescent COVID-19. The CDR3 runs from the conserved cysteine through the conserved F or W. The D gene is left open where the match is weak. Only some rows state a clone size, as once, few, many or a class for expanded clones.

>NA|TRBV6-5|TRBD1|TRBJ1-1
CASSKGQRATEAFF
TGTGCCAGCAGTAAGGGACAGCGGGCCACTGAAGCTTTCTTT
>NA|TRBV6-5|TRBD1|TRBJ1-2
CASGDRSNYGYTF
TGTGCCAGCGGGGACAGGTCTAACTATGGCTACACCTTC
>NA|TRBV28|NA|TRBJ2-7
CASRTVRGDYEQYF
TGTGCCAGCCGGACTGTCAGGGGGGACTACGAGCAGTACTTC
>NA|TRBV5-5|TRBD1|TRBJ2-3
CASSSGTGGFFTDTQYF
TGTGCCAGCAGCTCCGGGACAGGGGGTTTTTTCACAGATACGCAGTATTTT
>NA|TRBV6-5|TRBD2|TRBJ2-7
CASSSGGGPHEQYF
TGTGCCAGCAGTAGCGGGGGTGGTCCCCACGAGCAGTACTTC
>NA|TRBV6-6|TRBD1|TRBJ2-7
CASRDRAALYEQYF
TGTGCCAGCAGGGACAGGGCTGCCCTCTACGAGCAGTACTTC
>NA|TRBV7-2|TRBD2|TRBJ2-1
CASSFTSANEQFF
TGTGCCAGCAGCTTCACTAGCGCCAATGAGCAGTTCTTC
>once|TRBV2|NA|TRBJ1-4
CASSDVAQRGTNEKLFF
TGTGCCAGCAGTGATGTTGCCCAAAGGGGTACTAATGAAAAACTGTTTTTT
>NA|TRBV18|NA|TRBJ1-1
CASSTIEGGGTEAFF
TGTGCCAGCTCTACCATTGAGGGAGGAGGCACTGAAGCTTTCTTT
>NA|TRBV9|TRBD1|TRBJ1-6
CASSVGGTANSPLHF
TGTGCCAGCAGCGTAGGGGGGACAGCGAATTCACCCCTCCACTTT
>NA|TRBV20-1|NA|TRBJ2-3
CSASSAGDTQYF
TGCAGTGCTAGTTCCGCCGGAGATACGCAGTATTTT
>once|TRBV7-3|NA|TRBJ2-3
CASSQRRSSTDTQYF
TGTGCCAGCAGCCAAAGGAGGTCTAGCACAGATACGCAGTATTTT
>NA|TRBV9|TRBD1|TRBJ1-2
CASSPGQGGNYGYTF
TGTGCCAGCAGCCCAGGACAGGGGGGGAACTATGGCTACACCTTC
>NA|TRBV5-1|NA|TRBJ2-7
CASSLEYPAYEQYF
TGCGCCAGCAGCTTGGAATACCCGGCCTACGAGCAGTACTTC
>few|TRBV6-6|NA|TRBJ1-6
CASSILQGKSPLHF
TGTGCCAGCAGCATCCTACAGGGAAAATCACCCCTCCACTTT
>NA|TRBV30|NA|TRBJ2-3
CAWELGGADTQYF
TGTGCCTGGGAACTCGGGGGTGCAGATACGCAGTATTTT
>NA|TRBV28|TRBD1|TRBJ2-7
CASGGQGTGEQYF
TGTGCCAGTGGTGGACAGGGAACTGGGGAGCAGTACTTC
>NA|TRBV28|TRBD1|TRBJ2-7
CAAVSGQGSSYEQYF
TGTGCTGCGGTTAGTGGACAGGGATCGTCTTACGAGCAGTACTTC
>NA|TRBV24-1|NA|TRBJ1-2
CATSDWGHNYGYTF
TGTGCCACCAGTGATTGGGGACATAACTATGGCTACACCTTC
>NA|TRBV29-1|TRBD1|TRBJ2-1
CSVTVTGTREQFF
TGCAGCGTTACCGTGACAGGGACCCGTGAGCAGTTCTTC
>NA|TRBV5-4|NA|TRBJ2-1
CASSLGQSSYNEQFF
TGTGCCAGCAGCTTAGGACAAAGCTCCTACAATGAGCAGTTCTTC
>NA|TRBV7-9|TRBD2|TRBJ2-7
CASSPWGLAGDYEQYF
TGTGCCAGCAGCCCGTGGGGACTAGCGGGGGACTACGAGCAGTACTTC
>NA|TRBV5-6|TRBD2|TRBJ2-3
CASSHIAGGSDTQYF
TGTGCCAGCAGCCATATAGCGGGAGGGTCGGATACGCAGTATTTT
>NA|TRBV10-3|NA|TRBJ2-1
CAISGRAGQPNEQFF
TGTGCCATCAGTGGACGGGCGGGCCAGCCCAATGAGCAGTTCTTC
>NA|TRBV11-2|TRBD1|TRBJ1-1
CASSSQGDTEAFF
TGTGCCAGCAGTTCCCAGGGGGACACTGAAGCTTTCTTT
>NA|TRBV29-1|TRBD2|TRBJ2-1
CSAELAGAGSEQFF
TGCAGCGCCGAACTAGCGGGAGCGGGAAGTGAGCAGTTCTTC
>NA|TRBV6-6|NA|TRBJ1-1
CASSYDERTEAFF
TGTGCCAGCAGTTACGATGAGAGGACTGAAGCTTTCTTT
>once|TRBV3-1/TRBV3-2|NA|TRBJ2-3
CASSKRGGSYADTQYF
TGTGCCAGCAGCAAGAGGGGGGGGAGTTACGCAGATACGCAGTATTTT
>NA|TRBV7-2|NA|TRBJ2-1
CASRGGRYNEQFF
TGTGCCAGCAGGGGGGGACGCTACAATGAGCAGTTCTTC
>once|TRBV28|NA|TRBJ2-1
CASSPPPGSNEQFF
TGTGCCAGCAGTCCCCCCCCGGGTTCCAATGAGCAGTTCTTC
>NA|TRBV27|NA|TRBJ2-4
CASSLRSSVIAKNIQYF
TGTGCCAGCAGTTTAAGGTCTAGCGTTATAGCCAAAAACATTCAGTACTTC
>NA|TRBV13|NA|TRBJ2-3
CASSLLTPTDTQYF
TGTGCCAGCAGCTTGTTGACTCCCACAGATACGCAGTATTTT
>NA|TRBV5-8|TRBD2|TRBJ2-1
CASSLNVAGYNEQFF
TGTGCCAGCAGCTTGAACGTAGCGGGATACAATGAGCAGTTCTTC
>NA|TRBV7-3|NA|TRBJ2-2
CASSLEASPGELFF
TGTGCCAGCAGCTTAGAAGCCTCCCCCGGGGAGCTGTTTTTT
>NA|TRBV2|TRBD2|TRBJ2-2
CASSERAAGAAQLFF
TGTGCCAGCAGTGAAAGAGCAGCGGGGGCCGCCCAGCTGTTTTTT
>NA|TRBV4-1|NA|TRBJ2-2
CASSQSPVADSTGELFF
TGCGCCAGCAGCCAAAGTCCAGTGGCCGACTCAACCGGGGAGCTGTTTTTT
>NA|TRBV30|NA|TRBJ2-1
CAWSVGQVNEQFF
TGTGCCTGGAGTGTGGGGCAGGTCAATGAGCAGTTCTTC
>NA|TRBV19|NA|TRBJ1-2
CASSPKAGENYGYTF
TGTGCCAGTAGCCCAAAGGCAGGGGAAAACTATGGCTACACCTTC
>NA|TRBV27|NA|TRBJ2-2
CASSLRGRANTGELFF
TGTGCCAGCAGTTTACGGGGTCGTGCGAACACCGGGGAGCTGTTTTTT
>NA|TRBV7-9|TRBD1|TRBJ2-2
CASRQRTGVTGELFF
TGTGCCAGCAGACAACGGACAGGCGTCACCGGGGAGCTGTTTTTT
>NA|TRBV29-1|TRBD2|TRBJ2-7
CSVTSASYEQYF
TGCAGCGTCACTAGCGCCTCCTACGAGCAGTACTTC
>few|TRBV3-1/TRBV3-2|NA|TRBJ2-5
CASSSGPGLSTHLQETQYF
TGTGCCAGCAGTTCAGGACCGGGACTCTCTACCCATTTACAAGAGACCCAGTACTTC
>NA|TRBV28|NA|TRBJ1-1
CASSLETASPEAFF
TGTGCCAGCAGTTTGGAGACAGCCTCTCCTGAAGCTTTCTTT
>NA|TRBV11-2|NA|TRBJ2-5
CASSSRGLRETQYF
TGTGCCAGCAGCTCCCGGGGACTCCGAGAGACCCAGTACTTC
>NA|TRBV7-6|TRBD1|TRBJ2-3
CASSFVAIQGADTQYF
TGTGCCAGCAGCTTCGTGGCCATCCAGGGGGCAGATACGCAGTATTTT
>NA|TRBV4-3|NA|TRBJ1-2
CASSEAGLIYGYTF
TGCGCCAGCAGCGAGGCAGGGCTGATCTATGGCTACACCTTC
>NA|TRBV19|NA|TRBJ1-5
CASRIHSGTVNQPQHF
TGTGCCAGTAGGATTCACAGCGGGACGGTTAATCAGCCCCAGCATTTT
>once|TRBV3-1/TRBV3-2|NA|TRBJ2-6
CASTQSSGANVLTF
TGTGCCAGCACCCAGAGCTCTGGGGCCAACGTCCTGACTTTC
>NA|TRBV5-1|NA|TRBJ1-5
CASSASPGEPQHF
TGCGCCAGCAGCGCATCCCCGGGTGAGCCCCAGCATTTT
>NA|TRBV28|NA|TRBJ2-1
CASSSSRARSYNEQFF
TGTGCCAGCAGTTCCTCCAGGGCCAGGAGTTACAATGAGCAGTTCTTC